This T cell receptor (beta chain) was documented in a study of T cell changes during pregnancy in multiple sclerosis. The germline V and J ends were trimmed by 7 bases and 4 bases, with 13 bases remaining between them. The CDR3 sequence is 14 residues long. Per germline, CDR1 MDHEN and CDR2 SYDVKM. Clones were read by immunoSEQ multiplex PCR, and TCRdb kept only the in-frame ones, dropping some. Of around 70,000 clones in the sample, 92% were seen once. The source material was peripheral blood, sampled in the first trimester of pregnancy. The TCR originated in a female donor in good health, enrolled as a control in a pregnancy study. V and J are TRBV28 and TRBJ2-2, with TRBD2 as a possible D gene (5 bases). CDR3 coding DNA: TGTGCCAGCAAGGATTCCGGGGTCACCGGGGAGCTGTTTTTT. It codes for CASKDSGVTGELFF.